The 32 T cell receptor beta chains given below trace back to one sample, sequenced in a study of blood T cell repertoires in COVID-19. Only in-frame clones appear in the TCRdb table, and some are missing; sequencing was by immunoSEQ multiplex PCR. Found here are around 75,000 clones, 80% of them singletons; the top ten hold around 13%. Sequenced material: peripheral blood. The origin of the receptors is a man aged 50-60 years with COVID-19, enrolled during active disease.

J is TRBJ2-2 and V is TRBV27; TRBD2 might be the D (6 bases). The germline V and J ends were trimmed by 7 bases and 6 bases, with 12 bases remaining between them. CDR1 and CDR2 (germline): MNHEY, SMNVEV (reference sequence). This CDR3 comprises 13 residues. CDR3 DNA sequence: TGTGCCAGCACCCTTGGGGGGTCCGGGGAGCTGTTTTTT. Translated: CASTLGGSGELFF.

The V and J genes are TRBV5-1 and TRBJ2-1, with D uncertain. Trimming cost V 5 bases and J 4 bases, with 7 bases left between them. The CDR3 is 12 amino acids. Germline CDR1 is SGHRS and CDR2 is YFSETQ. This chain's CDR3 is CASSPDYNEQFF. DNA for the CDR3: TGCGCCAGCAGTCCAGATTACAATGAGCAGTTCTTC.

V and J are TRBV10-3 and TRBJ1-2; TRBD1 matches 11 bases. CDR3 length equals 15 residues. V lost 4 bases to trimming and J lost 4 bases; unmatched junction nucleotides: 5. Germline assignment: CDR1 ENHRY and CDR2 SYGVKD. The CDR3 nucleotides read TGTGCCATCAGTGGGACAGGGGGCTTAGGCTATGGCTACACCTTC. It specifies CAISGTGGLGYGYTF.

The chain employs TRBV7-2 and TRBJ1-1; tentative D call: TRBD1 (6 bases). V gave up 1 base and J gave up 4 bases, with 16 bases separating them. CDR3 length: 16 residues. Germline loops: CDR1 SGHTA, CDR2 FQGNSA. CDR3 loop: CASSLVLQGMGTEAFF. The CDR3 coding sequence is TGTGCCAGCAGCTTAGTCCTTCAGGGGATGGGCACTGAAGCTTTCTTT.

The chain uses TRBV5-4 and TRBJ1-6, with a possible D match to TRBD1 (5 bases). The CDR3 runs 15 residues. Germline V gene lookup returns CDR1 SGHNT and CDR2 YYREEE (reference sequence). V dropped 6 bases and J dropped 10 bases, with 20 bases sitting between them. CDR3 protein: CASTSGGGAGSPLHF. DNA for the CDR3: TGTGCCAGCACCTCCGGAGGCGGGGCCGGCTCACCCCTCCACTTT.

Worth noting for this clone: One junction end does not reproduce the germline sequence, and a read error may be involved. The rearrangement uses TRBV28 and TRBJ1-1; D ambiguous. The CDR3 has 13 residues. Germline-derived CDR1 and CDR2 are MDHEN and SYDVKM. The DNA of the CDR3 is TGTGCCAGCAGTTTATCTAGAGTGGACTCTGAGGTCTTT. It translates to CASSLSRVDSEVF.

The chain joins TRBV6-5 to TRBJ1-5; possibly TRBD1 for D (5 bases). The CDR3 is made up of 14 amino acids. Trimming stripped 7 bases from V and 5 bases from J, with 15 bases between. Germline V lookup: CDR1 MNHEY, CDR2 SVGAGI. CDR3 sequence: CASMPGGGYQPQHF. DNA of the CDR3: TGTGCCAGCATGCCGGGGGGAGGGTATCAGCCCCAGCATTTT.

The chain joins TRBV7-8 to TRBJ2-7, with D possibly being TRBD1 (6 bases). Per the germline V gene, CDR1 is SGHVS and CDR2 is FQNEAQ. CDR3 length equals 15 residues. V was pared by 6 bases and J by 1 base, with 16 bases between. The chain's CDR3 is CASSQSITGSYEQYF. The DNA of the CDR3 is TGTGCCAGCAGTCAATCCATTACAGGGTCCTACGAGCAGTACTTC.

The chain carries TRBV19 and TRBJ2-4; TRBD1 matches 9 bases. CDR1 and CDR2 from the germline V gene are LNHDA and SQIVND (reference sequence). The junction had 3 bases not matched to a gene; V was cut back by 0 bases and J by 3 bases. The CDR3 covers 16 residues. CDR3 coding DNA: TGTGCCAGTAGTATAGAACAGGGGGCGATCAAAAACATTCAGTACTTC. This encodes CASSIEQGAIKNIQYF.

V is TRBV28 and J is TRBJ2-3; 14 bases agree with TRBD2. Germline V lookup: CDR1 MDHEN, CDR2 SYDVKM. The length of the CDR3 is 17 residues. J was trimmed by 5 bases and V by 6 bases; bases with no gene match: 10. The CDR3, as DNA: TGTGCCAGCAGCATCGGGACTAGCGGGAGTAAAGGAGATACGCAGTATTTT. Residues: CASSIGTSGSKGDTQYF.

This clone showed up just a few times. This chain links TRBV7-9 with TRBJ2-5; 7 bases align to TRBD2. The junction had 12 bases not matched to a gene; V was cut back by 5 bases and J by 3 bases. The germline CDR1 and CDR2 sequences are SEHNR and FQNEAQ (reference sequence). This CDR3 is 16 amino acids long. The CDR3 reads CASSPSVGGREETQYF. The CDR3 DNA follows: TGTGCCAGCAGCCCCTCAGTGGGGGGGAGGGAAGAGACCCAGTACTTC.

The gene calls are TRBV14 and TRBJ2-2, with no clear D. The germline V gene encodes CDR1 SGHDN and CDR2 FVKESK. The CDR3 spans 14 residues. Trimming took 6 bases from V and 4 from J, leaving 12 bases between them. CDR3: CASRPTVPTGELFF. The CDR3 DNA follows: TGTGCCAGCAGACCTACAGTACCCACCGGGGAGCTGTTTTTT.

This chain links TRBV7-3 with TRBJ2-2; 8 nucleotides align to TRBD1. Unmatched junction bases numbered 1, after V lost 4 bases and J lost 0 bases. The CDR3 covers 15 residues. CDR1 SGHTA and CDR2 FQGTGA come from the germline V gene. CDR3 protein: CASSWGQANTGELFF. Written as DNA, the CDR3 is TGTGCCAGCAGCTGGGGACAGGCGAACACCGGGGAGCTGTTTTTT. Together with reference TRBV7-3 and TRBJ2-2, the CDR3 gives the full variable domain: GAGVSQTPSNKVTEKGKYVELRCDPISGHTALYWYRQSLGQGPEFLIYFQGTGAADDSGLPNDRFFAVRPEGSVSTLKIQRTERGDSAVYLCASSWGQANTGELFFGEGSRLTVL.

The chain is built from TRBV3-1 (or the pseudogene TRBV3-2) and TRBJ2-2; perhaps TRBD1 as D (5 bases). The V and J ends lost 3 bases and 4 bases respectively, with 6 bases between them. Germline V gene sequence: CDR1 LGHDT, CDR2 YNNKEL (reference sequence). The CDR3 extends over 13 amino acids. Here the CDR3 reads CASSQTATGELFF. The CDR3 nucleotides read TGTGCCAGCAGCCAGACAGCCACCGGGGAGCTGTTTTTT.

A single count supports this clone. This sequence joins TRBV10-3 and TRBJ2-7; 8 nucleotides match TRBD1. The CDR3 totals 13 residues. After removal of 9 bases from V and 6 bases from J, the junction contained 10 bases not matched to a gene. Per germline, CDR1 ENHRY and CDR2 SYGVKD. CDR3 amino acids: CAIKGQGGFEQYF. The CDR3 DNA reads TGTGCCATTAAAGGACAGGGAGGATTCGAGCAGTACTTC.

The gene calls are TRBV14 and TRBJ1-2; no clear D gene. The germline CDR1 and CDR2 sequences are SGHDN and FVKESK. Trimming took off 0 bases at V and 7 bases at J, with 12 bases between the two ends. This CDR3 has 14 amino acids. In nucleotides, the CDR3 is TGTGCCAGCAGCCAAGATCTTCTAGGCCTTGGCTACACCTTC. Protein product: CASSQDLLGLGYTF.

The rearrangement uses TRBV5-6 and TRBJ2-7, with D uncertain. The CDR3 spans 16 residues. Germline V gene sequence: CDR1 SGHDT, CDR2 YYEEEE. V gave up 0 bases and J gave up 0 bases, with 13 bases separating them. In DNA, the CDR3 is TGTGCCAGCAGCTTGGATAGTAGGAGACTCTCCTACGAGCAGTACTTC. Translated, it gives CASSLDSRRLSYEQYF.

A few counts support this clone. V is TRBV6-2 or TRBV6-3 and J is TRBJ2-7; 11 bases line up with TRBD2. CDR3 size: 16 residues. J lost 0 bases, V lost 6 bases, and 7 bases had no gene match. CDR1 is MNHEY, CDR2 SVGEGT, per germline. The CDR3: CASSPGTSGSSYEQYF. DNA for the CDR3: TGTGCCAGCAGCCCGGGAACTAGCGGGAGCTCCTACGAGCAGTACTTC.

This clone appeared a few times. The gene calls are TRBV7-2 and TRBJ1-3, with 7 bases that match TRBD1. Germline CDR1 SGHTA, CDR2 FQGNSA. J lost 0 bases, V lost 8 bases, and 7 bases had no gene match. The CDR3 length is 15 residues. The CDR3 DNA sequence: TGTGCCAGCGGCCTGGGGACAGTCTCTGGAAACACCATATATTTT. Protein: CASGLGTVSGNTIYF. The full variable domain, its missing parts supplied by reference TRBV7-2 and TRBJ1-3, is GAGVSQSPSNKVTEKGKDVELRCDPISGHTALYWYRQSLGQGLEFLIYFQGNSAPDKSGLPSDRFSAERTGGSVSTLTIQRTQQEDSAVYLCASGLGTVSGNTIYFGEGSWLTVV.

The gene calls are TRBV5-4 and TRBJ1-2, with 11 bases that match TRBD1. Germline CDR1 SGHNT, CDR2 YYREEE (reference sequence). V shed 4 bases, J shed 14 bases, and the junction held 10 bases outside the gene matches. The length of the CDR3 is 13 residues. The CDR3 DNA reads as TGTGCCAGCAGCCAGGACAGGGGGCCCCCTACGACCTTC. This gives the protein CASSQDRGPPTTF.

This clone was detected only a few times. This chain connects TRBV14 to TRBJ1-3; D is uncertain. This CDR3 is 15 amino acids long. V was trimmed by 1 base and J by 1 base, leaving 8 bases between them. From germline, CDR1 is SGHDN and CDR2 FVKESK. CDR3 sequence (DNA): TGTGCCAGCAGCCAAGGTAGAAATTCTGGAAACACCATATATTTT. Amino acids: CASSQGRNSGNTIYF.

This clone was counted only a few times. V gene TRBV7-9 combines with J gene TRBJ1-1; TRBD1 aligns across 7 bases. J gave up 5 bases and V 1 base, and 4 bases lay outside the gene matches. The CDR3 runs to 14 residues. Germline CDR1 is SEHNR and CDR2 is FQNEAQ (reference sequence). The CDR3 DNA is TGTGCCAGCAGCTTAGAACAGGGGATGACTGAAGCTTTCTTT. Its translation is CASSLEQGMTEAFF. Based on the CDR3 plus reference TRBV7-9 and TRBJ1-1, the full variable domain is DTGVSQNPRHKITKRGQNVTFRCDPISEHNRLYWYRQTLGQGPEFLTYFQNEAQLEKSRLLSDRFSAERPKGSFSTLEIQRTEQGDSAMYLCASSLEQGMTEAFFGQGTRLTVV.

The genes are TRBV18 and TRBJ1-5, with TRBD1 matching 8 bases. In germline, CDR1 is KGHSH, CDR2 LQKENI. The CDR3 consists of 13 residues. With V trimmed by 5 bases and J by 10 bases, 7 bases remained unmatched. CDR3 sequence reads: CASSGQGFDPQHF. In DNA, the CDR3 is TGTGCCAGCTCAGGACAGGGTTTTGACCCCCAGCATTTT.

This clone has a handful of counts. The genes are TRBV10-3 and TRBJ2-7; D perhaps matches TRBD1 (5 bases). CDR1 and CDR2 (germline): ENHRY, SYGVKD. The CDR3 is made up of 12 amino acids. V lost 6 bases, J lost 5 bases, and 11 bases lay in between. CDR3 protein: CAISLQGHEQYF. CDR3 bases: TGTGCCATCAGCCTTCAGGGTCACGAGCAGTACTTC.

The rearrangement joins TRBV30 to TRBJ2-3, with 9 bases lining up with TRBD2. V lost 0 bases to trimming and J lost 4 bases; unmatched junction nucleotides: 5. From germline, CDR1 is GTSNPN and CDR2 SVGIG (reference sequence). The CDR3 runs to 15 residues. CDR3 sequence reads: CAWSVPSGNADTQYF. The CDR3 region has the DNA TGTGCCTGGAGTGTACCTAGCGGGAACGCAGATACGCAGTATTTT.

V gene TRBV27 combines with J gene TRBJ1-4; D may be TRBD1 (6 bases). From germline, CDR1 is MNHEY and CDR2 SMNVEV (reference sequence). CDR3 size: 15 residues. Trimming removed 5 bases at V and 8 bases at J, with 18 bases between. The DNA for the CDR3 is TGTGCCAGCAGTCCGGCTGGGGGCCTAAGGGAAAAACTGTTTTTT. As protein: CASSPAGGLREKLFF.

The genes are TRBV7-6 and TRBJ2-3; D is ambiguous. CDR3 length equals 16 residues. V lost 1 base and J 4 bases, leaving 15 bases between the germline ends. In germline, CDR1 is SGHVS, CDR2 FNYEAQ. CDR3 protein: CASSLVVQSSPDTQYF. CDR3 nucleotide sequence: TGTGCCAGCAGCTTAGTCGTGCAGAGTAGCCCAGATACGCAGTATTTT.

The chain couples TRBV6-2 or TRBV6-3 to TRBJ1-4; 10 bases map to TRBD1. With 6 bases clipped from V and 5 bases from J, the junction kept 9 bases outside the gene matches. Germline loops: CDR1 MNHEY, CDR2 SVGEGT. The CDR3 is 16 amino acids. The CDR3, as DNA: TGTGCCAGCAGCCCTAGACAGGGGGCTAGCAATGAAAAACTGTTTTTT. Translated, it gives CASSPRQGASNEKLFF.

This clone was counted between two and nine times. The chain is built from TRBV6-7 and TRBJ2-4; D is undetermined. TRBV6-7 is treated as an ORF (open reading frame) with a function not yet certain. The CDR3 covers 13 residues. V lost 0 bases and J 8 bases, leaving 8 bases between the germline ends. The CDR3 sequence: CASSYSYQDIQYF. The DNA of the CDR3 is TGTGCCAGCAGTTACTCCTATCAAGACATTCAGTACTTC.

The chain has TRBV30 and TRBJ1-4; D is unclear. Trimming removed 1 base from V and 6 bases from J, with 9 bases in between. Per the germline V gene, CDR1 is GTSNPN and CDR2 is SVGIG (reference sequence). CDR3 length: 13 residues. CDR3 in DNA: TGTGCCTGGAGTGGCGGAGGGTATGAAAAACTGTTTTTT. This sequence encodes CAWSGGGYEKLFF. Supplemented by reference TRBV30 and TRBJ1-4, the full variable domain reads SQTIHQWPATLVQPVGSPLSLECTVEGTSNPNLYWYRQAAGRGLQLLFYSVGIGQISSEVPQNLSASRPQDRQFILSSKKLLLSDSGFYLCAWSGGGYEKLFFGSGTQLSVL.

V usage is TRBV7-2 and J usage is TRBJ2-7, with D tentatively TRBD2 (5 bases). Trimming took 2 bases from V and 4 from J, leaving 6 bases between them. From germline, CDR1 is SGHTA and CDR2 FQGNSA. The CDR3 spans 12 residues. CDR3 nucleotide sequence: TGTGCCAGCAGCTTACTAGCATACGAGCAGTACTTC. Residues: CASSLLAYEQYF.

The chain links TRBV2 to TRBJ2-3; TRBD1 might be the D (6 bases). CDR1 and CDR2 from the germline V gene are SNHLY and FYNNEI. Trimming removed 6 bases from V and 7 bases from J, with 14 bases in between. This CDR3 has 13 amino acids. The CDR3 region has the DNA TGTGCCAGCAGAGGAGCCGGACAGAATACGCAGTATTTT. This codes for CASRGAGQNTQYF.